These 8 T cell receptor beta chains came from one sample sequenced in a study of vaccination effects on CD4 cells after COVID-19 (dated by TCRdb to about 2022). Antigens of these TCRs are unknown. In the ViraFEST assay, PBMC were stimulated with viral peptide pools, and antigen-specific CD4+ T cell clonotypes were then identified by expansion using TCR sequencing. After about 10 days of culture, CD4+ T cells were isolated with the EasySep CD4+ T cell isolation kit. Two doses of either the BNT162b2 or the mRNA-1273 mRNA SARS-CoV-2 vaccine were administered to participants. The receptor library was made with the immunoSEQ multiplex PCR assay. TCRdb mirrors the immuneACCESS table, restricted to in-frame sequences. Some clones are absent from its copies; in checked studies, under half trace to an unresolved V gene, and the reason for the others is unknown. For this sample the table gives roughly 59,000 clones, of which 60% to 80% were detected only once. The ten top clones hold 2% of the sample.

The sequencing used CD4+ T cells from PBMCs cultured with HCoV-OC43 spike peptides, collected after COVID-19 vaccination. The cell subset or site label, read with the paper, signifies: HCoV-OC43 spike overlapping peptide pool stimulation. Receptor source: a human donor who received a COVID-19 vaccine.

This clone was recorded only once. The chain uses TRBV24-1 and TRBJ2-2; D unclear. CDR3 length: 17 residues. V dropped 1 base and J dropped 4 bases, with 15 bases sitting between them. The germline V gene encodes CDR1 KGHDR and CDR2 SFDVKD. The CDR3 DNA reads TGTGCCACCAGTGATTTTTCGGTGTCAGGCGGCACCGGGGAGCTGTTTTTT. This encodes CATSDFSVSGGTGELFF.

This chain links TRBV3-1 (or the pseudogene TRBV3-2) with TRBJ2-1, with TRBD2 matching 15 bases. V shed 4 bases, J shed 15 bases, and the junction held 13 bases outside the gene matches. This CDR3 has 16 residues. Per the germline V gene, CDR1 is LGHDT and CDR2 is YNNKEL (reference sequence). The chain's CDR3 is CASSPRWTSGGARPFF. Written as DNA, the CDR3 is TGTGCCAGCAGCCCCAGATGGACTAGCGGGGGGGCCCGTCCGTTCTTC.

The CDR3 protein is CASRPTPGLQAGGTDTQYF. CDR3 nucleotide sequence: TGTGCCAGCAGACCTACACCGGGACTGCAAGCCGGGGGCACAGATACGCAGTATTTT. This chain connects TRBV2 to TRBJ2-3; possible D gene TRBD2, 6 bases. This CDR3 comprises 19 residues. Per germline, CDR1 SNHLY and CDR2 FYNNEI. V was clipped by 6 bases and J by 1 base, with 26 bases between them.

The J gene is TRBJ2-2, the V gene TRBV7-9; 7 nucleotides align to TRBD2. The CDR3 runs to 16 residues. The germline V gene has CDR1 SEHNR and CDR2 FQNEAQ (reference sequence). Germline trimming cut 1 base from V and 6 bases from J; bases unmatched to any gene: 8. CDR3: CASSLGLAGTAGELFF. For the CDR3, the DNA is TGTGCCAGCAGCTTAGGACTAGCCGGTACCGCCGGGGAGCTGTTTTTT.

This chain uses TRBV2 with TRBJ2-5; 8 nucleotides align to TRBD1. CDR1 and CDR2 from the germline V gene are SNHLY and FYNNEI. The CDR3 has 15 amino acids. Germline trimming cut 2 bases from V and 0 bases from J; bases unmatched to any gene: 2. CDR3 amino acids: CASSERQGNQETQYF. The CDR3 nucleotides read TGTGCCAGCAGTGAACGACAGGGGAACCAAGAGACCCAGTACTTC.

The CDR3 bases are TGTGCCAGCATATGGGGGGCCAACGTCCTGACTTTC. Translation: CASIWGANVLTF. The V gene is TRBV11-2, the J gene TRBJ2-6, with D uncertain. V was cut by 7 bases and J by 4 bases, with 5 bases left in between. CDR1 SGHAT and CDR2 FQNNGV come from the germline V gene. This CDR3 region has 12 residues.

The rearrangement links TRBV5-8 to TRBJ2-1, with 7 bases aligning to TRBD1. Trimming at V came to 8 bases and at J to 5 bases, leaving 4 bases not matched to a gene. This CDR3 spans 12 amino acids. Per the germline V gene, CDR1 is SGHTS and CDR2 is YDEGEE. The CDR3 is CASTGVNNEQFF. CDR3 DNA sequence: TGTGCCAGTACAGGGGTTAACAATGAGCAGTTCTTC. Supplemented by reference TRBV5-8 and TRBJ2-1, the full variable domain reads EAGVTQSPTHLIKTRGQQATLRCSPISGHTSVYWYQQALGLGLQFLLWYDEGEERNRGNFPPRFSGRQFPNYSSELNVNALELEDSALYLCASTGVNNEQFFGPGTRLTVL.

The CDR3 region is CASTRGMGIETQYF. DNA for the CDR3: TGTGCCAGCACCAGGGGAATGGGTATTGAGACCCAGTACTTC. The rearrangement links TRBV6-6 to TRBJ2-5; D is perhaps TRBD1 (6 bases). Germline assignment: CDR1 MNHNY and CDR2 SVGAGI (reference sequence). The CDR3 has 14 amino acids. V lost 7 bases, J lost 5 bases, and 17 bases lay in between.